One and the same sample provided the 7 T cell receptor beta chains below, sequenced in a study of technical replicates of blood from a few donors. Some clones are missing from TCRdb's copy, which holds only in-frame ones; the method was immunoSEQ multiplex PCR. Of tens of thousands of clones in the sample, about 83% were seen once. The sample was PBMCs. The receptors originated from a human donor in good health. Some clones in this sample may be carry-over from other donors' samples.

Here the CDR3 reads CASSINRATEAFF. CDR3 DNA sequence: TGTGCCAGTAGTATCAACAGGGCCACTGAAGCTTTCTTT. The chain recombines TRBV19 with TRBJ1-1; D is possibly TRBD1 (6 bases). Trimming left V 3 bases short and J 4 bases short, with 9 bases between. The germline V gene encodes CDR1 LNHDA and CDR2 SQIVND (reference sequence). This CDR3 has 13 residues.

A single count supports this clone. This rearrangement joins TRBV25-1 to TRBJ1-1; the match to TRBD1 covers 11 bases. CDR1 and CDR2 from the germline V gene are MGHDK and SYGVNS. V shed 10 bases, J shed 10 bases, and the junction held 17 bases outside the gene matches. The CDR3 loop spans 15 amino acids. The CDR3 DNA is TGTGCCACCTCCCCCGCGGACAGGGGGCAGGTAGGAGCTTTCTTT. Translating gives CATSPADRGQVGAFF.

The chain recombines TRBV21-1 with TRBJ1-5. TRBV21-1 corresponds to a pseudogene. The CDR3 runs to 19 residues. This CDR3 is CASSKGGVGEKVAGQPQHF. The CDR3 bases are TGTGCCAGCAGCAAAGGGGGAGTGGGTGAAAAGGTGGCTGGACAGCCCCAGCATTTT.

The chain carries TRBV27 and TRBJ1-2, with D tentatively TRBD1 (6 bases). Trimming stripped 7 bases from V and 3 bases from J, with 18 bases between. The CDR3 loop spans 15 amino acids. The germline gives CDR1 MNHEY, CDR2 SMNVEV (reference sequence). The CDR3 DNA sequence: TGTGCCAGCAACCCAGGGTGGGGGCTACACTATGGCTACACCTTC. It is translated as CASNPGWGLHYGYTF.

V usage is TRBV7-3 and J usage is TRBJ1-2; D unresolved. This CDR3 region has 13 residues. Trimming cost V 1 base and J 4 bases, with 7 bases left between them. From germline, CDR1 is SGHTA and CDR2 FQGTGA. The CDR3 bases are TGTGCCAGCAGCTTAATCCCCTTCTATGGCTACACCTTC. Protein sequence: CASSLIPFYGYTF.

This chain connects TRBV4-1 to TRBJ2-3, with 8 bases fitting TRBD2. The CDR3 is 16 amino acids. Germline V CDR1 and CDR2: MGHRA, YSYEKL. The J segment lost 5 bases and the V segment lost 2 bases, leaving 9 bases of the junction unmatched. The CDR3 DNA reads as TGCGCCAGCAGCCAAAGCGGGGGACCACGGGGAGATACGCAGTATTTT. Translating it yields CASSQSGGPRGDTQYF.

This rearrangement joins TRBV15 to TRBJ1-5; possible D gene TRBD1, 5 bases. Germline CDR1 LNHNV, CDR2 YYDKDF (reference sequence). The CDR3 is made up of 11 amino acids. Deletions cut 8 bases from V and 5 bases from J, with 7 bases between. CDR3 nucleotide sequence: TGTGCCACCGGGGCGGATCAGCCCCAGCATTTT. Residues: CATGADQPQHF.